This T cell receptor beta chain appears in the sequencing data of a study of beta chain features in type 1 diabetes. Findings and limits, study-wide: TCRB CDR3 length was moderately but significantly reduced in all four CD4+ subsets of Type 1 diabetes patients. The question left open here concerned HLA type influencing TCRB rearrangement.

Germline V gives CDR1 MDHEN, CDR2 SYDVKM. V shed 6 bases and J shed 0 bases, with 14 bases lying between them. The CDR3 consists of 15 residues. This clone was seen only a few times. What it binds is not known. One heparinised blood draw averaging around 100 mL was given by each donor. Researchers reported sorting CD4+ naive, central memory, regulatory and stem cell-like memory cells via CD45RO/CCR7/CD25/CD127/CD95/CD27. TCRB transcripts that were expressed got sequenced, as all of the isolated RNA had been reverse transcribed. Sequencing used immunoSEQ multiplex PCR; TCRdb keeps in-frame clones, though not all of them. The repertoire includes 250,000 to 350,000 clones, about 13% of them detected once, and less than 0.02% sits in the top ten.

The chain combines TRBV28 with TRBJ1-1; the D is unclear. The source of this sequence is a man younger than 45 with type 1 diabetes. The specimen sequenced was naive CD4+ T cells from blood. The CDR3 loop is CASSLTASMNTEAFF. Written as DNA, the CDR3 is TGTGCCAGCAGCTTAACAGCCTCCATGAACACTGAAGCTTTCTTT.